A single sample is the source of the 9 T cell receptor beta chains below, sequenced in a study of CD8+ T cells in alopecia areata. Sequencing relied on a cDNA template that was reverse transcribed from extracted RNA. Here immunoSEQ multiplex PCR was the method, and the copy in TCRdb shows in-frame clones only, minus some. The sample lists about 99,000 clones; around 50% were seen once. Sequencing was carried out using CD4+ T cells sorted from blood. Every receptor here comes from a human donor in good health.

This chain joins TRBV30 and TRBJ1-5, with a tentative D call TRBD1 (5 bases). Deletions cut 3 bases from V and 5 bases from J, with 11 bases between. Germline V CDR1 and CDR2: GTSNPN, SVGIG (reference sequence). There are 13 residues in the CDR3. In nucleotides, the CDR3 is TGTGCCTGGAGCGGCAGGGCCGATCAGCCCCAGCATTTT. Encoded protein: CAWSGRADQPQHF. Based on the CDR3 plus reference TRBV30 and TRBJ1-5, the full variable domain is SQTIHQWPATLVQPVGSPLSLECTVEGTSNPNLYWYRQAAGRGLQLLFYSVGIGQISSEVPQNLSASRPQDRQFILSSKKLLLSDSGFYLCAWSGRADQPQHFGDGTRLSIL.

The chain carries TRBV29-1 and TRBJ2-5; D might be TRBD2 (5 bases). Per the germline V gene, CDR1 is SQVTM and CDR2 is ANQGSEA. V was pared by 4 bases and J by 5 bases, with 11 bases between. There are 12 residues in the CDR3. CDR3 in amino acids: CSVAGVKETQYF. The CDR3 nucleotides read TGCAGCGTTGCCGGGGTGAAGGAGACCCAGTACTTC.

This clone was counted only a few times. The chain uses TRBV5-1 and TRBJ2-2; D gene uncertain. The V and J ends lost 2 bases and 1 base respectively, with 6 bases between them. The CDR3 spans 14 residues. Germline CDR1 reads SGHRS; CDR2 reads YFSETQ. The CDR3 nucleotides read TGCGCCAGCAGCTTAAGAATGAACACCGGGGAGCTGTTTTTT. Translation: CASSLRMNTGELFF.

As DNA, the CDR3 is TGTGCCAGCAGTTACTCCGGGACTAGCTACAATGAGCAGTTCTTC. Translated: CASSYSGTSYNEQFF. The chain uses TRBV6-5 and TRBJ2-1, with TRBD2 matching 8 bases. Germline V gene sequence: CDR1 MNHEY, CDR2 SVGAGI. With V trimmed by 0 bases and J by 3 bases, 1 base remained unmatched. The CDR3 is 15 residues long.

The chain combines TRBV5-1 with TRBJ2-5; TRBD2 matches 10 bases. There are 16 residues in the CDR3. In germline, CDR1 is SGHRS, CDR2 YFSETQ. J was trimmed by 3 bases and V by 4 bases; bases with no gene match: 9. The CDR3 spells CASSPRSGTSEETQYF. For the CDR3, the DNA is TGCGCCAGCAGCCCGCGCTCCGGGACTAGCGAAGAGACCCAGTACTTC.

This clone appeared a few times. The chain recombines TRBV27 with TRBJ2-1; D is tentatively TRBD1 or TRBD2 (7 bases each). Germline values: CDR1 MNHEY, CDR2 SMNVEV (reference sequence). The CDR3 loop spans 14 amino acids. V dropped 6 bases and J dropped 5 bases, with 14 bases sitting between them. CDR3 sequence reads: CASSRGGGHNEQFF. In nucleotides, the CDR3 is TGTGCCAGCAGCCGGGGAGGGGGCCACAATGAGCAGTTCTTC.

The chain employs TRBV30 and TRBJ1-2; D may be TRBD1 (5 bases). The CDR3 length is 13 residues. Trimming removed 5 bases from V and 1 base from J, with 11 bases in between. Per germline, CDR1 GTSNPN and CDR2 SVGIG (reference sequence). CDR3 in DNA: TGTGCCTGGGGCCGGGACGGTAACTATGGCTACACCTTC. This codes for CAWGRDGNYGYTF.

The rearrangement links TRBV28 to TRBJ2-4; 9 positions agree with TRBD2. After removal of 2 bases from V and 7 bases from J, the junction contained 9 bases not matched to a gene. The germline V gene has CDR1 MDHEN and CDR2 SYDVKM. The CDR3 extends over 16 amino acids. The DNA for the CDR3 is TGTGCCAGCAGTTTAGTCGGGGTAGCGGGGGTCAACATTCAGTACTTC. Translation gives CASSLVGVAGVNIQYF.

This rearrangement joins TRBV4-1 to TRBJ1-3, with TRBD1 matching over 10 bases. The germline V gene encodes CDR1 MGHRA and CDR2 YSYEKL. This CDR3 region has 16 residues. V shed 3 bases, J shed 4 bases, and the junction held 6 bases outside the gene matches. CDR3 in DNA: TGCGCCAGCAGCCAGGATGACAGGGGGCCAGGAAACACCATATATTTT. Translated: CASSQDDRGPGNTIYF.